This is a list of T cell receptor beta chains from one sample in a study of cytomegalovirus exposure and HLA in healthy donors. Clones were read by immunoSEQ multiplex PCR, and TCRdb kept only the in-frame ones, dropping some. This table has some 200,000 clones, roughly 12% appearing once. Sequencing was done on a sample of PBMCs. Every receptor here comes from a man aged 50 or older in good health and CMV-seropositive. CDR3s include the opening cysteine and the closing phenylalanine or tryptophan. D genes are given only for firm matches. Clone size is not always given. Where it is, it says once, few, many or a class for expanded clones.

j_call,v_call,clone_size,d_call,cdr3_aa,cdr3_nt
TRBJ2-1,TRBV5-6,-,-,CASSFRQGLIYNEQFF,TGTGCCAGCAGCTTTAGGCAGGGGTTGATCTACAATGAGCAGTTCTTC
TRBJ2-2,TRBV7-8,-,-,CASSSQGRSGELFF,TGTGCCAGCAGTTCACAGGGGAGGAGCGGGGAGCTGTTTTTT
TRBJ1-1,TRBV6-5,few,-,CASRYLDSLNTEAFF,TGTGCCAGCAGATACCTGGACAGCCTGAACACTGAAGCTTTCTTT
TRBJ1-1,TRBV28,few,-,CASSLPQFMNTEAFF,TGTGCCAGCAGTTTACCACAGTTTATGAACACTGAAGCTTTCTTT
TRBJ1-5,TRBV4-3,few,-,CASSQGHSGSQPQHF,TGCGCCAGCAGCCAAGGACACAGTGGGAGTCAGCCCCAGCATTTT
TRBJ1-4,TRBV23-1,few,-,CASPRGVGTNEKLFF,TGCGCCAGCCCACGGGGGGTAGGAACTAATGAAAAACTGTTTTTT
TRBJ2-3,TRBV11-3,-,TRBD2,CASSSSWLAGGPGTDTQYF,TGTGCCAGCAGCTCCTCCTGGCTAGCGGGGGGGCCGGGCACAGATACGCAGTATTTT
TRBJ2-5,TRBV7-2,-,TRBD1,CASSLGSGGQETQYF,TGTGCCAGCAGCTTAGGATCAGGGGGCCAAGAGACCCAGTACTTC
TRBJ2-7,TRBV2,-,TRBD2,CASSTTLAGGTYEQYF,TGTGCCAGCAGTACTACACTAGCGGGGGGAACCTACGAGCAGTACTTC
TRBJ1-2,TRBV7-9,-,TRBD1,CASSLGRTGRGYTF,TGTGCCAGCAGCTTAGGAAGGACAGGGCGCGGCTACACCTTC
TRBJ1-1,TRBV29-1,-,-,CSVETGMNTEAFF,TGCAGCGTTGAAACAGGCATGAACACTGAAGCTTTCTTT
TRBJ1-1,TRBV4-3,-,TRBD1,CASSRYRGQRTEAFF,TGCGCCAGCAGCCGGTACAGGGGTCAACGCACTGAAGCTTTCTTT
TRBJ2-1,TRBV5-1,-,TRBD2,CASSFGLAGGGPYNEQFF,TGCGCCAGCAGCTTTGGACTAGCGGGGGGCGGACCCTACAATGAGCAGTTCTTC
TRBJ2-7,TRBV4-3,-,TRBD2,CASSQDTYGTTRYEQYF,TGCGCCAGCAGCCAAGATACTTATGGGACTACTCGTTACGAGCAGTACTTC
TRBJ1-2,TRBV7-8,-,-,CASSPQDYGYTF,TGTGCCAGCAGCCCTCAGGACTATGGCTACACCTTC
TRBJ1-5,TRBV5-8,-,-,CATQGWNQPQHF,TGTGCCACCCAGGGGTGGAATCAGCCCCAGCATTTT
TRBJ1-2,TRBV29-1,-,TRBD1,CSVGQGVSYGYTF,TGCAGCGTTGGACAGGGGGTGTCCTATGGCTACACCTTC
TRBJ2-2,TRBV29-1,few,-,CSVEGRRKNANTGELFF,TGCAGCGTTGAGGGGAGACGAAAGAATGCGAACACCGGGGAGCTGTTTTTT
TRBJ2-1,TRBV29-1,-,TRBD1,CSAEQGASYNEQFF,TGCAGCGCGGAACAGGGGGCATCCTACAATGAGCAGTTCTTC
TRBJ2-5,TRBV10-1,few,-,CASSESGGQETQYF,TGCGCCAGCAGTGAGTCCGGGGGCCAAGAGACCCAGTACTTC
TRBJ2-3,TRBV5-6,-,TRBD2,CASSSRLAGGLYTQYF,TGTGCCAGCAGCTCCAGACTAGCGGGGGGGCTGTATACGCAGTATTTT
TRBJ1-6,TRBV6-6,-,-,CASSAGSGNSPLHF,TGTGCCAGCAGCGCCGGGTCGGGAAATTCACCCCTCCACTTT
TRBJ2-7,TRBV27,-,-,CASSITGTYEQYF,TGTGCCAGCAGTATAACCGGTACCTACGAGCAGTACTTC
TRBJ2-7,TRBV19,-,-,CASRRASGLPYEQYF,TGTGCCAGTAGGCGCGCATCCGGGTTACCCTACGAGCAGTACTTC
TRBJ1-1,TRBV5-4,few,TRBD1,CASSPEGAGGRNTEAFF,TGTGCCAGCAGCCCGGAGGGGGCAGGGGGCAGGAACACTGAAGCTTTCTTT
TRBJ1-2,TRBV19,-,TRBD1,CASGRQGYGYTF,TGTGCCAGTGGGAGACAGGGCTATGGCTACACCTTC
TRBJ1-2,TRBV30,few,-,CAWRERFYGYTF,TGTGCCTGGAGGGAGCGGTTCTATGGCTACACCTTC
TRBJ1-5,TRBV30,few,-,CAWSSREGEPQHF,TGTGCCTGGAGTTCCAGGGAAGGTGAGCCCCAGCATTTT
TRBJ1-2,TRBV15,few,-,CATSGDTRGSGYTF,TGTGCCACCAGCGGAGACACCAGGGGCAGTGGCTACACCTTC
TRBJ2-3,TRBV5-6,many,TRBD1,CASSPPGQGKDTQYF,TGTGCCAGCAGCCCACCGGGACAGGGGAAAGATACGCAGTATTTT
TRBJ2-7,TRBV7-9,-,TRBD2,CASSSGGLSYEQYF,TGTGCCAGCAGCTCGGGGGGACTATCCTACGAGCAGTACTTC
TRBJ2-1,TRBV7-9,few,TRBD1,CASSPPGQGSNEQFF,TGTGCCAGCAGCCCACCGGGACAGGGTTCCAATGAGCAGTTCTTC
TRBJ1-3,TRBV27,few,-,CASSSTGFGNTIYF,TGTGCCAGCAGTTCAACGGGTTTCGGAAACACCATATATTTT
TRBJ2-5,TRBV5-1,few,-,CASSPSLRETQYF,TGCGCCAGCAGCCCCTCCCTGAGGGAGACCCAGTACTTC
TRBJ2-5,TRBV5-1,few,-,CASSWTGQETQYF,TGCGCCAGCAGCTGGACGGGGCAAGAGACCCAGTACTTC
TRBJ2-7,TRBV7-8,few,TRBD2,CASSLRGSDYEQYF,TGTGCCAGCAGCTTGCGGGGGAGCGATTACGAGCAGTACTTC
TRBJ1-2,TRBV5-1,-,-,CASSQGEGWTYGYTF,TGCGCCAGCAGCCAAGGGGAGGGATGGACCTATGGCTACACCTTC
TRBJ2-7,TRBV9,few,-,CASSVEAGYEQYF,TGTGCCAGCAGCGTAGAGGCAGGCTACGAGCAGTACTTC
TRBJ1-2,TRBV25-1,few,-,CASSELRQWGYTF,TGTGCCAGCAGTGAATTGAGACAATGGGGCTACACCTTC
TRBJ1-1,TRBV2,few,TRBD1,CASSEHGQGITEAFF,TGTGCCAGCAGTGAACACGGACAGGGTATCACTGAAGCTTTCTTT
TRBJ1-1,TRBV10-3,-,-,CAISESVQNTEAFF,TGTGCCATCAGTGAGTCCGTACAGAACACTGAAGCTTTCTTT
TRBJ1-1,TRBV6-6,few,-,CASSYSDFPGTEAFF,TGTGCCAGCAGTTACAGTGACTTCCCGGGGACTGAAGCTTTCTTT
TRBJ1-3,TRBV6-1,few,-,CASSELRVSGNTIYF,TGTGCCAGCAGTGAACTGCGAGTCTCTGGAAACACCATATATTTT
TRBJ1-1,TRBV2,-,-,CASSGEGNTEAFF,TGTGCCAGCAGCGGGGAGGGGAACACTGAAGCTTTCTTT
TRBJ2-6,TRBV11-3,-,-,CASSFIRSGANVLTF,TGTGCCAGCAGCTTTATCCGCTCTGGGGCCAACGTCCTGACTTTC
TRBJ1-1,TRBV20-1,once,-,CSASDILEAFF,TGCAGTGCTAGTGATATACTTGAAGCTTTCTTT
TRBJ2-4,TRBV2,few,-,CAMAGVGKNIQYF,TGTGCCATGGCAGGGGTAGGCAAAAACATTCAGTACTTC
TRBJ2-2,TRBV7-2,-,TRBD2,CASSPHGGRNGELFF,TGTGCCAGCAGCCCCCACGGGGGGAGGAACGGGGAGCTGTTTTTT
TRBJ1-2,TRBV7-2,-,TRBD1,CASSLAGQGVNGYTF,TGTGCCAGCAGCTTAGCGGGACAGGGAGTTAATGGCTACACCTTC
TRBJ2-4,TRBV2,-,-,CASTPPGVAKNIQYF,TGTGCCAGCACCCCCCCGGGGGTAGCCAAAAACATTCAGTACTTC
TRBJ1-3,TRBV9,-,-,CASSLGGWAGDTIYF,TGTGCCAGCAGTTTAGGAGGGTGGGCCGGGGACACCATATATTTT
TRBJ1-6,TRBV2,few,TRBD1,CASSRTGTGNSPLHF,TGTGCCAGCAGTCGAACCGGGACAGGTAATTCACCCCTCCACTTT
TRBJ2-3,TRBV18,-,TRBD2,CASSPGTSGLSSTDTQYF,TGTGCCAGCTCACCCGGGACTAGCGGGCTTTCTAGCACAGATACGCAGTATTTT
TRBJ1-2,TRBV9,few,TRBD1,CASSASPTGRMGYTF,TGTGCCAGCAGCGCATCTCCGACAGGGCGGATGGGCTACACCTTC
TRBJ1-2,TRBV5-1,few,-,CASSPDTPDYGYTF,TGCGCCAGCAGCCCGGACACCCCGGACTATGGCTACACCTTC
TRBJ2-7,TRBV7-8,few,TRBD1,CASSPTGGTYEQYF,TGTGCCAGCAGCCCGACAGGGGGAACCTACGAGCAGTACTTC
TRBJ2-7,TRBV7-9,-,-,CASSLKPSGASYEQYF,TGTGCCAGCAGCTTAAAGCCCTCGGGTGCCTCCTACGAGCAGTACTTC
TRBJ2-7,TRBV4-2,-,-,CASSQGKGGEQYF,TGTGCCAGCAGCCAAGGGAAGGGAGGCGAGCAGTACTTC
TRBJ1-1,TRBV6-5,-,-,CASSYGKGVTEAFF,TGTGCCAGCAGTTACGGAAAGGGGGTCACTGAAGCTTTCTTT
TRBJ2-2,TRBV9,-,-,CASSVGQASGELFF,TGTGCCAGCAGCGTAGGACAGGCGAGCGGGGAGCTGTTTTTT